This record covers a single T cell receptor beta chain. No cognate antigen has been identified for it. The input lacks base qualities; no much larger clone sits a single base away. Library construction relied on multiplex PCR. Sequenced on an Illumina HiSeq 4000. iRepertoire HTBI primers and Arm-PCR amplification of CDR3 regions were used to construct TCR beta libraries. PCR products were gel purified before sequencing. The authors processed their data as follows. Across samples, roughly 60 TRBV and 15 or so TRBJ segments were identified and used for gene usage analysis of CDR3 amino acid clonotypes. COPE and FqMerger were used to merge filtered high-quality paired reads into contigs. Contigs were aligned with BLAST to IMGT TRBV, TRBD and TRBJ reference genes, and CDR3 was defined per IMGT. Any clonotype with a frequency above 0.1% was classified as a highly expanded clone. Repertoire diversity was measured by Shannon entropy, and V-J evenness by the Gini coefficient. A clonotype was considered public if more than one individual shared it. The public reads were quality trimmed at Q25 with fastp and then assembled into clones with MiXCR by TCRdb, keeping productive beta chains. Under each unique CDR3 protein, matching rows form one entry showing the most common genes and DNA. TCRdb, not the authors, supplied the V and J calls. The table for this sample lists roughly 380,000 distinct CDR3 sequences; roughly 17% of them were counted only once. 30% of the sample rests with the top ten.

This entry is derived from a study of regulatory T cells in long-lasting Graves disease (dated by TCRdb to about 2021). At the level of the whole study: Newly diagnosed Graves' disease patients had taken antithyroid drugs for less than 3 months. The study was registered as a clinical trial and conducted in China. Persistent Graves' disease patients were compared with newly diagnosed Graves' disease patients by peripheral blood TCR sequencing and RNA sequencing. A total of 33 samples underwent TCR sequencing, from about 13 patients with persistent Graves' disease and some 20 patients with newly diagnosed Graves' disease. Results and caveats for the whole study, not just this receptor: The study examined only peripheral blood because the primary lesion, thyroid tissue, could not be accessed. As a limitation, the authors acknowledged that the small sample size may reduce accuracy. Compared with newly diagnosed patients, patients with persistent Graves' disease had lower TCR Shannon entropy and fewer highly expanded clones, which suggests clonal expansion. Sequencing and analysis were limited to the TCR beta chain. Preferential use of TRBV28, TRBJ1-2 and TRBJ2-5 was observed in persistent disease, whereas TRBV20-1 and TRBJ2-1 were favored in newly diagnosed disease. Persistent patients shared more public clonotypes among themselves (around 2,800) than newly diagnosed patients did (more than 950).

From the cysteine up to the phenylalanine, the CDR3 has a length of 16 residues. Only the CDR3 part of the read is kept: 48 bases, read in frame from the first base. For CDR1 and CDR2, the germline V gene lists SGDLS and YYNGEE. The germline V and J ends show losses of 3 bases and 1 base respectively, and no gene match explains 8 bases of the junction. The time point label on this specimen signifies: newly diagnosed GD, antithyroid drugs for less than 3 months. RNA was extracted from PBMCs in TRIzol for both TCR sequencing and RNA sequencing. The diagnosis of Graves' disease was made according to American Thyroid Association guidelines. Patients were recruited from an endocrinology department in Xi'an, China. Each patient gave 8.5 to 9.5 milliliters of peripheral blood, collected in an EDTA anticoagulant tube. Ficoll Paque Plus density gradient separation was used to isolate PBMCs, and no further T cell sorting was performed. An Agilent 2100 Bioanalyzer and agarose gel were used to assess RNA quality, and a NanoDrop 2000 was used to measure RNA concentration.

These records were also assigned to another study, of T cells in Graves' hyperthyroidism and ophthalmopathy. As the second paper documents: Graves' hyperthyroidism was defined as stable when no progression to ophthalmopathy occurred over 18 months of follow-up. Hyperthyroidism patients were aged 18 to 65 years and newly diagnosed, with disease duration of less than 2 months. Patients with uncontrolled infections, other autoimmune diseases, pregnancy or lactation were excluded. Diagnoses were based on clinical symptoms, serum thyroxine and TRAb, thyroid ultrasound and orbital computed tomography. The first round of RT-PCR for the TCR CDR3 was performed with the HTBI primer set and the Qiagen OneStep RT-PCR kit. Blood samples also contained most of the expanded thyroid clonotypes (frequency above 0.001), which suggests that blood repertoires may reflect thyroid immune responses. A 13 V-J signature model separated ophthalmopathy from stable hyperthyroidism, with just over 85% sensitivity and roughly 84% specificity in cross-validation and 80%/75% in testing. In validation, the model predicted progression to ophthalmopathy with approximately 71% sensitivity and less than 80% specificity, a median of approximately 6.7 months before onset. To identify distinguishing TCR V-J signatures, a discovery cohort of 100 patients was used, comprising some 43 with Graves' ophthalmopathy and some 57 with stable Graves' hyperthyroidism. Prospective prediction of ophthalmopathy was tested in an independent validation cohort consisting of some 20 hyperthyroidism patients and approximately 16 patients who later progressed to ophthalmopathy. The roughly 90 discovery patients were divided at random into training and test sets in a 7:3 ratio. In several Graves' hyperthyroidism patients, the study also compared T-cell repertoires from thyroid tissue with T-cell repertoires from blood. After blood sampling, hyperthyroidism patients were treated with methimazole at a starting dose of 30 mg daily, and ophthalmopathy patients were treated with high-dose intravenous methylprednisolone. Libraries were constructed in a second round of multiplex PCR, after which size selection and purification were performed. The libraries were sequenced on an Illumina HiSeq2000 using paired-end 100 bp reads. Raw data were processed with SOAPnuke, discarding reads with adapters, uncalled bases, mean Phred below 15, or no exact constant-primer or identifier match. High-quality paired reads were merged with COPE v1.2.5, and unique nucleotide sequences were defined as clonotypes. MiTCR v1.1 was used to align the clonotypes against IMGT TRBV, TRBD and TRBJ reference segments. Only V-J combinations with frequency above 0.0001, covering 98% to 99.2% of repertoires, were analysed. The TCS score was defined as the ratio of F50 (clonal expansion) to E x V (chaos), calculated using BLOSUM62-based TCRdist between CDR3 peptides within each V-J. Welch's t-statistics and random forest reduced roughly 540 V-J features to 13, which were used in a naive Bayes classifier (R e1071). No statistical method was used to set the sample size in advance, and investigators knew the group allocation. The paper reports TCR Vbeta CDR3 sequencing of 140 or so peripheral blood samples: approximately 41 ophthalmopathy, some 80 hyperthyroidism and around 17 progressor patients.

This receptor chain uses TRBV9 and TRBJ2-3; 7 central nucleotides agree with TRBD1. This receptor was identified in a man aged 40-49 years with Graves disease. Donor details come from another sample of the same person, matched by shared clones. The sample consisted of peripheral blood mononuclear cells (PBMCs), taken at new diagnosis, from a patient treated with antithyroid drugs. At the DNA level, the sequence is TGTGCCAGCAGCGAGGGGGCCGGGAAGCGCACAGATACGCAGTATTTT. Translation gives CASSEGAGKRTDTQYF. Extended through the reference TRBV9 and TRBJ2-3 proteins, this CDR3 yields the full variable domain: DSGVTQTPKHLITATGQRVTLRCSPRSGDLSVYWYQQSLDQGLQFLIQYYNGEERAKGNILERFSAQQFPDLHSELNLSSLELGDSALYFCASSEGAGKRTDTQYFGPGTRLTVL.